The clone carrying this T cell receptor (beta chain) occurred many times. The target antigen is unknown. The sample originates from a study of T cells in Graves' hyperthyroidism and ophthalmopathy. Study conclusions and caveats: Onset of ophthalmopathy came a median about 6.5 months after the model predicted it. Most thyroid clonotypes expanded above 0.001 were also detected in blood.

From RNA transcripts, TCR beta CDR3 regions were amplified. The HTBI primer set drove a first-round RT-PCR of the TCR CDR3. TCRdb reprocessed the multiplex PCR reads via MiXCR and lists one record per CDR3 protein. Counted here are 500,000 to 650,000 distinct CDR3 sequences, about 45% occurring once; the ten biggest clones make up approximately 44%. Investigators excluded patients with uncontrolled infection, other autoimmune disease, pregnancy or lactation. Orbital computed tomography, thyroid ultrasound, serum thyroxine and TRAb, and clinical symptoms together informed the diagnoses. Sequencing was carried out using peripheral blood or thyroid tissue (not recorded which). The sequence came from an adult woman with Graves' disease, either hyperthyroidism or ophthalmopathy (not recorded which).

The CDR3 loop reads CSASVFGNYGYTF. CDR3 coding DNA: TGCAGTGCTAGTGTCTTCGGAAACTATGGCTACACCTTC. The chain couples TRBV20-1 to TRBJ1-2; no firm D call. This CDR3 has 13 amino acids. The V gene lost 3 bases and the J gene lost 2 bases, with 10 bases spanning the gap. Germline loops: CDR1 DFQATT, CDR2 SNEGSKA (reference sequence).